The present T cell receptor beta chain was sequenced within a study of blood T cell repertoires in COVID-19. This clone came up once. Only in-frame clones appear in the TCRdb table, and some are missing; sequencing was by immunoSEQ multiplex PCR. Of approximately 70,000 clones listed, 82% are singletons. Germline loops: CDR1 MGHRA, CDR2 YSYEKL. The CDR3 sequence is 17 residues long. J gave up 3 bases and V 1 base, and 8 bases lay outside the gene matches. The sample consisted of peripheral blood. The chain employs TRBV4-1 and TRBJ2-7; 11 bases are shared with TRBD1. This clonotype was sampled from a woman older than 75 with acute or convalescent COVID-19. CDR3 bases: TGCGCCAGCAGCCAAGCAAAGGGACAGGGGGTGTACTACGAGCAGTACTTC. Translating it yields CASSQAKGQGVYYEQYF.